These 10 T cell receptor beta chains were all obtained from the same sample, sequenced in a study of identifying expanded T cells in peripheral blood. The table came from immunoSEQ multiplex PCR; TCRdb's copy has only in-frame clones and leaves some out. The profile shows around 94,000 clones, 85% of them singletons. What was sequenced was blood. Receptor source: a person aged 18 to 70 in good health.

CDR3: CASSSLVRVLTQYF. The CDR3 nucleotides are TGTGCCAGCAGCTCCCTAGTACGGGTGTTAACCCAGTACTTC. The V call is TRBV11-2, the J call TRBJ2-5, with D hard to call. With 4 bases removed from V and 8 bases from J, the gap between germline ends came to 17 bases. Germline assignment: CDR1 SGHAT and CDR2 FQNNGV. The length of the CDR3 is 14 residues.

This clone was seen once. The CDR3 spells CASSEGGSGEKLFF. The CDR3 region has the DNA TGTGCCAGCAGTGAAGGCGGGTCGGGTGAAAAACTGTTTTTT. V is TRBV6-1 and J is TRBJ1-4; D gene ambiguous. The length of the CDR3 is 14 residues. The germline V gene has CDR1 MNHNS and CDR2 SASEGT. Deletions cut 1 base from V and 7 bases from J, with 10 bases between.

The chain employs TRBV11-3 and TRBJ1-2; 8 positions agree with TRBD1. This CDR3 has 18 residues. CDR1 and CDR2 from the germline V gene are SGHNT and YENEEA. V was clipped by 0 bases and J by 3 bases; unmatched bases: 12. DNA of the CDR3: TGTGCCAGCAGCTTAGAACATGGTGGGACAGGTTATCACTATGGCTACACCTTC. This translates into CASSLEHGGTGYHYGYTF. Complete variable domain (other parts from reference TRBV11-3 and TRBJ1-2): EAGVVQSPRYKIIEKKQPVAFWCNPISGHNTLYWYLQNLGQGPELLIRYENEEAVDDSQLPKDRFSAERLKGVDSTLKIQPAELGDSAVYLCASSLEHGGTGYHYGYTFGSGTRLTVV.

This clone has more than one count but fewer than ten. This chain joins TRBV7-2 and TRBJ2-3; 12 bases agree with TRBD2. This CDR3 has 14 amino acids. Germline CDR1 and CDR2: SGHTA and FQGNSA. V was pared by 4 bases and J by 9 bases, with 5 bases of the junction left unmatched. The CDR3 nucleotides are TGTGCCAGCAGCTCCTCAGGACTAGCGGGGACGCAGTATTTT. Translation gives CASSSSGLAGTQYF.

In DNA form, the CDR3 reads TGTGCCAGCATAGCTTTGAGAGGACAGGGTTTGAACAATGAGCAGTTCTTC. Encoded protein: CASIALRGQGLNNEQFF. The chain combines TRBV5-8 with TRBJ2-1; 8 bases match TRBD1. The CDR3 sequence is 17 residues long. Trimming at V came to 6 bases and at J to 5 bases, leaving 16 bases not matched to a gene. Germline CDR1 reads SGHTS; CDR2 reads YDEGEE.

The chain recombines TRBV7-9 with TRBJ2-5; D perhaps matches TRBD1 (6 bases). The germline V gene has CDR1 SEHNR and CDR2 FQNEAQ (reference sequence). V was trimmed by 4 bases and J by 0 bases, leaving 12 bases between them. CDR3 length: 15 amino acids. CDR3 loop: CASSSKTGNQETQYF. As DNA, the CDR3 is TGTGCCAGCAGCTCAAAGACAGGAAACCAAGAGACCCAGTACTTC.

About this clone: At the DNA level, this CDR3 is encoded by other sequences in the same sample as well. DNA for the CDR3: TGCAGCGTTGAAGGAGGTCCGAACACCGGGGAGCTGTTTTTT. Amino acid sequence: CSVEGGPNTGELFF. The rearrangement joins TRBV29-1 to TRBJ2-2; D call uncertain. V lost 1 base and J 0 bases, leaving 6 bases between the germline ends. The CDR3 consists of 14 residues. Germline assignment: CDR1 SQVTM and CDR2 ANQGSEA.

The gene calls are TRBV10-2 and TRBJ2-1; 11 bases align to TRBD1. The V gene's germline CDR1 is WSHSY and CDR2 SAAADI. The CDR3 runs to 16 residues. Trimming took 6 bases from V and 9 from J; bases not matched to a gene: 13. DNA for the CDR3: TGCGCCAGCAGGTCGGACAGGGGGCTTTTAGGCGGTGAGCAGTTCTTC. It yields the protein CASRSDRGLLGGEQFF.

CDR3 in amino acids: CATSRDTGLIETQYF. In nucleotides, the CDR3 is TGTGCCACCAGCAGAGATACGGGGCTGATTGAGACCCAGTACTTC. This chain joins TRBV15 and TRBJ2-5, with D tentatively TRBD1 or TRBD2 (5 bases each). V lost 0 bases and J lost 5, with 13 bases in between. The length of the CDR3 is 15 residues. Germline V lookup: CDR1 LNHNV, CDR2 YYDKDF (reference sequence).

The chain joins TRBV28 to TRBJ1-1; D not certain. Looked up from germline, CDR1 is MDHEN and CDR2 is SYDVKM. The ends were cut back, 3 bases at V and 8 bases at J, with 16 bases in the middle. There are 14 residues in the CDR3. This CDR3 reads CASSFSTFASEAFF. CDR3 bases: TGTGCCAGCAGTTTCTCTACCTTCGCCAGCGAAGCTTTCTTT.